This T cell receptor (beta chain) was recorded in a study of T-cell reconstitution after alpha-beta-depleted transplantation in children. TCRbeta library construction was performed incorporating unique molecular identifiers. TCRdb passed the PCR reads through MiXCR, listing each CDR3 protein once. There are some 500,000 distinct CDR3 sequences in the sample; around 19% occur only once, and approximately 3% lies in the top ten. CDR3 length: 16 amino acids. In germline, CDR1 is SEHNR, CDR2 FQNEAQ (reference sequence). After removal of 5 bases from V and 4 bases from J, the junction contained 11 bases not matched to a gene.

The chain has TRBV7-9 and TRBJ2-3; 8 bases match TRBD1. The receptor was isolated from a human donor who donated a stem cell graft to a child with acute lymphoblastic leukemia. The sample consisted of PBMCs from the stem cell graft donor, taken from the stem cell graft. The CDR3 here is CASSPWTGYQPDTQYF. CDR3 nucleotide sequence: TGTGCCAGCAGCCCGTGGACAGGGTACCAACCAGATACGCAGTATTTT.